This T cell receptor (beta chain) was profiled in a study of molecular identifiers for immune sequencing clone quantification. About the study: Within a replicate experiment, RNA obtained from either about 20,000 or 100,000 naive CD8 cells was divided into five aliquots, and four of those aliquots were then sequenced. Notes on the study in general: Naive cells had under 1% of molecules in clones above 20 RNA copies, effectors over 97%. Highly expanded clone sizes could be underestimated by identical TCR molecules that share a barcode.

MiXCR, run by TCRdb on the PCR reads, gives a single entry per CDR3 protein. The sample contains about 100,000 distinct CDR3 sequences, approximately 40% of which appear only once. The germline V gene has CDR1 SGHVS and CDR2 FNYEAQ. This CDR3 region has 14 residues. Turning to this clonotype: What it binds is not known. The junction departs from the called germline gene at one end, perhaps through a read error.

The sequenced sample was naive CD8+ T cells from blood, with Jurkat cell RNA spiked in. As to subset: FACS-sorted CD8+CD4-CCR7+CD45RA+ naive T cells. The rearrangement links TRBV7-6 to TRBJ2-7; no firm D call. The sequence was collected from a human donor in good health. Some libraries in this study had Jurkat cell RNA spiked in. CDR3 amino acids: CAGSLGPAYYEQYF. CDR3 DNA: TGTGCCGGCAGCTTAGGGCCAGCTTACTACGAGCAGTACTTC.